One T cell receptor (beta chain) is described in this entry. Its target is not known. The sample comes from a study of T-cell reconstitution after alpha-beta-depleted transplantation in children. Germline V gene data show CDR1 as DFQATT and CDR2 as SNEGSKA (reference sequence). Between the trimmed V and J ends, which lost 2 bases and 2 bases, there was a span of 7 bases. The CDR3 is 13 residues long. Notes on the study in general: Once a year had passed after transplant, T-cell counts and diversity came mostly from newly produced T cells.

Preparation of the TCRbeta library was carried out with unique molecular identifiers. TCRdb independently ran MiXCR on the PCR reads; one entry per CDR3 protein. The sample holds around 450,000 distinct CDR3 sequences, around two fifths seen once. The sequences come from PBMCs, collected before TCRalphabeta/CD19-depleted stem cell transplant. The sequence was collected from a girl aged 2 to 10 with aplastic anemia, due to receive a stem cell transplant. The V and J genes are TRBV20-1 and TRBJ1-5; D gene unclear. CDR3 protein: CSARSSGNQPQHF. CDR3 DNA sequence: TGCAGTGCTAGAAGCAGCGGCAATCAGCCCCAGCATTTT.